This is a list of T cell receptor beta chains from one sample in a study of post-analysis software for immune sequencing data. MiXCR, applied by TCRdb to the PCR reads, yields one record per CDR3 protein. The repertoire holds 740,000 or so distinct CDR3 sequences, around 50% seen once, with roughly 4.4% in the top ten. Sequenced sample: blood. These receptors all stem from a girl aged 10 to 17 with multiple sclerosis. The CDR3 runs from the conserved cysteine through the conserved F or W. D genes are given only for firm matches. Clone sizes are given selectively: once, few, many, or a class where the clone is expanded.

clone size,V gene,J gene,D gene,CDR3 protein,CDR3 DNA
once,TRBV6-5,TRBJ1-5,TRBD1,CASMIGQGASQPQHF,TGTGCCAGCATGATCGGACAGGGGGCTAGTCAGCCCCAGCATTTT
-,TRBV4-2,TRBJ2-1,TRBD2,CASSQAQGTRYSEQFF,TGTGCCAGCAGCCAAGCCCAGGGGACTAGGTATAGTGAGCAGTTCTTC
-,TRBV4-2,TRBJ2-5,TRBD2,CASSQGGVTSGGETQYF,TGTGCCAGCAGCCAAGGCGGGGTGACTAGCGGGGGAGAGACCCAATACTTC
few,TRBV12-5,TRBJ2-7,TRBD2,CASGLVGGAHYEQYF,TGTGCTAGTGGTTTGGTCGGGGGGGCCCACTACGAGCAGTACTTC
-,TRBV20-1,TRBJ2-1,-,CSASEGLSYNEQFF,TGCAGTGCTAGCGAGGGGCTCTCCTACAATGAGCAGTTCTTC
once,TRBV29-1,TRBJ2-7,TRBD2,CSVRLAGLFEQYF,TGCAGCGTTCGGCTAGCGGGATTGTTCGAGCAGTACTTC
-,TRBV4-1,TRBJ2-5,-,CASSQDTGSHLYEQYF,TGCGCCAGCAGCCAAGACACAGGGTCCCATCTATATGAGCAGTACTTC
few,TRBV6-1,TRBJ2-1,-,CASSEAQTEQFF,TGTGCCAGCAGTGAAGCCCAGACGGAGCAGTTCTTC
-,TRBV20-1,TRBJ1-2,-,CSALVNYGYTF,TGCAGTGCTCTGGTTAACTATGGCTACACCTTC
-,TRBV7-2,TRBJ2-3,TRBD2,CASSPGLVGDTQYF,TGTGCCAGCAGCCCAGGACTAGTTGGAGATACGCAGTATTTT
few,TRBV7-9,TRBJ1-1,TRBD1,CASSLGTGDGTEAFF,TGTGCCAGCAGCCTCGGGACAGGGGATGGCACTGAAGCTTTCTTT
many,TRBV27,TRBJ2-5,-,CASSFRGQETQYF,TGTGCCAGCAGTTTCCGGGGCCAAGAGACCCAGTACTTC
-,TRBV5-6,TRBJ2-7,-,CASSLGAGDTYEQYF,TGTGCCAGCAGCTTGGGGGCAGGGGACACCTACGAGCAGTACTTC
-,TRBV7-3,TRBJ2-1,-,CASSLLLAPNYNEQFF,TGTGCCAGCAGCTTGCTTCTAGCGCCTAACTACAATGAGCAGTTCTTC
-,TRBV9,TRBJ2-1,TRBD2,CASSVGRGGAGRNEQFF,TGTGCCAGCAGCGTAGGGCGCGGGGGGGCCGGACGGAATGAGCAGTTCTTC
-,TRBV12-3/TRBV12-4,TRBJ1-1,TRBD1,CASSSQDRAAFF,TGTGCCAGCAGTTCCCAGGACAGGGCGGCTTTCTTT